Listed here is a single T cell receptor (beta chain). This specimen belongs to a study of blood T cell repertoires in COVID-19. Study details: Both acute and convalescent COVID-19 samples were obtained from the United States, Italy and Spain. Nucleic acid was either cDNA or gDNA, and it came from T cells, B-cell-depleted T cells, or PBMCs.

Original handling: The assay estimated nucleated cells by amplifying reference gene primers. This table comes from immunoSEQ multiplex PCR, and its TCRdb copy is limited to in-frame clones, with some not included. V and J calls and clone size come straight from that table; D and trimming were deduced from the DNA. The top ten hold about 4.6% of the sample, which has about 280,000 clones, about 89% seen once. The CDR3 runs to 15 residues. Germline V gene sequence: CDR1 SGHAT, CDR2 FQNNGV. V dropped 5 bases and J dropped 3; count of bases not matched to a gene: 8. This sequence joins TRBV11-2 and TRBJ2-3; TRBD2 matches 7 bases. The sequence came from a man aged 35-49 years with acute or convalescent COVID-19. Source material: peripheral blood. The CDR3 coding sequence is TGTGCCAGCAGCCAAGAACGGGGGGATACAGATACGCAGTATTTT. This sequence encodes CASSQERGDTDTQYF.